This T cell receptor beta chain was sequenced in a study of blood T cells in healthy people across ages. This clonotype was recorded at least ten times. Sample-barcoded 5' priming and a J-beta primer mix drove a second PCR of about 7 to 12 cycles. One entry per CDR3 protein results from TCRdb running MiXCR on the 5' RACE reads. Found here are around 1,800,000 distinct CDR3 sequences, more than 35% of them singletons; the top ten hold more than 20%. Germline V lookup: CDR1 MNHEY, CDR2 SMNVEV (reference sequence). The ends were cut back, 5 bases at V and 2 bases at J, with 13 bases in the middle. The CDR3 runs to 14 residues.

The receptor comes from a human donor in good health. The chain is built from TRBV27 and TRBJ2-7, with D perhaps being TRBD1 or TRBD2 (5 bases each). What was sequenced was blood. Here the CDR3 reads CASSPGTLTYEQYF. CDR3 DNA sequence: TGTGCCAGCAGTCCCGGGACGCTTACCTACGAGCAGTACTTC.